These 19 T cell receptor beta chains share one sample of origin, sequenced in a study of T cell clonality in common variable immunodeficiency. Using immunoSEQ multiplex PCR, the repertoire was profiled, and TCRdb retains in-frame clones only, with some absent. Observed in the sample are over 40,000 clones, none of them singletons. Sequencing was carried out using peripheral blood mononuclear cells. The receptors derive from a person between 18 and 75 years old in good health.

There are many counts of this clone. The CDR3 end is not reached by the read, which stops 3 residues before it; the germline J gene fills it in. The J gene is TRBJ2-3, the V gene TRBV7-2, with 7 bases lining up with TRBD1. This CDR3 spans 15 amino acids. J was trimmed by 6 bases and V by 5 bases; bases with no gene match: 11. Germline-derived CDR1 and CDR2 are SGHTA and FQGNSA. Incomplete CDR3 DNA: TGTGCCAGCAGCCCACAGGGGATTGAGCTGGATACG. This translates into CASSPQGIELDT. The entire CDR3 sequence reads CASSPQGIELDTQYF.

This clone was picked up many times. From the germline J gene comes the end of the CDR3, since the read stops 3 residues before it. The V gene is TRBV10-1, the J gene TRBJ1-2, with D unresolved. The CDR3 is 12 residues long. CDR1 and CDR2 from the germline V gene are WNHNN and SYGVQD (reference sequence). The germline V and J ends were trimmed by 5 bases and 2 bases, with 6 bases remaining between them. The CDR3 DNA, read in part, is TGCGCCAGCAGTCCCGGGAACTATGGC. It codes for CASSPGNYG. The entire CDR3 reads CASSPGNYGYTF.

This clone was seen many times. The CDR3 reads CSADRANTEAFF. The CDR3 bases that were read are TGCAGCGCCGACAGGGCGAACACTGAA. This rearrangement joins TRBV20-1 to TRBJ1-1, with TRBD1 matching over 7 bases. The read stops 3 residues short of the end of the CDR3; the missing end is completed from the germline J gene. Germline assignment: CDR1 DFQATT and CDR2 SNEGSKA (reference sequence). The CDR3 consists of 12 residues.

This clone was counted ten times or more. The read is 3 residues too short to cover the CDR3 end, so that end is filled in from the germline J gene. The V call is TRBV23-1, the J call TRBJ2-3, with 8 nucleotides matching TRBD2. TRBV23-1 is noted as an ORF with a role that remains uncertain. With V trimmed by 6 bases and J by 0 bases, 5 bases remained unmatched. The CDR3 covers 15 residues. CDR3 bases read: TGCGCCAGCAGCGAAACGGGGGGGAGCACAGATACG. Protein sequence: CASSETGGSTDT. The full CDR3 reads CASSETGGSTDTQYF.

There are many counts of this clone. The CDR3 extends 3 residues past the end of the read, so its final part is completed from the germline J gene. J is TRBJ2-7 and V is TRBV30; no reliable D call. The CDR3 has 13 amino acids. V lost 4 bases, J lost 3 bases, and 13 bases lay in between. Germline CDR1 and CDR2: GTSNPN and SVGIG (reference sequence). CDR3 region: CAWTGPPFYEQYF. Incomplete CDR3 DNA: TGTGCCTGGACTGGGCCCCCTTTCTACGAG.

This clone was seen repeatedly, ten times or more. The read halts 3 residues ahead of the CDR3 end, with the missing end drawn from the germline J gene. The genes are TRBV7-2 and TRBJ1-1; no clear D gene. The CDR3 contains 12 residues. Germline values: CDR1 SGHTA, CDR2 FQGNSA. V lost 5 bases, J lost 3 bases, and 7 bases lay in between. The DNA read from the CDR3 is TGTGCCAGCAGCCGGTCCCACACTGAA. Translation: CASSRSHTE. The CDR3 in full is CASSRSHTEAFF.

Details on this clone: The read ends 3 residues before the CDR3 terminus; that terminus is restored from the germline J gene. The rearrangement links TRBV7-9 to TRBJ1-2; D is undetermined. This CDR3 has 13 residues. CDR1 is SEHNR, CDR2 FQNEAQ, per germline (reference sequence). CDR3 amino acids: CASSLYQRGDYTF. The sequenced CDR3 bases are TGTGCCAGCAGCTTATATCAGCGGGGTGAC.

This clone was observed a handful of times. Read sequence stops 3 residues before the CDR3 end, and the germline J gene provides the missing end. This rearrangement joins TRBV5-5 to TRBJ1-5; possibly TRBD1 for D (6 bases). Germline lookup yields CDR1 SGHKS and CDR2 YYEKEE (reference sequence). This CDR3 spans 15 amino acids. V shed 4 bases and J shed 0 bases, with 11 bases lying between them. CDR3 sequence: CASSPGEYSNQPQHF. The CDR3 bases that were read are TGTGCCAGCAGCCCAGGGGAATATAGCAATCAGCCC.

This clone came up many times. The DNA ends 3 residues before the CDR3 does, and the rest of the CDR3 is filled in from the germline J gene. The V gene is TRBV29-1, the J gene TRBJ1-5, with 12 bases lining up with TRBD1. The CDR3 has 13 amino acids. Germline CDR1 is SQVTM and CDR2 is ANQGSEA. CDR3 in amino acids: CGGGQGAGQPQHF. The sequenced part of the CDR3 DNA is TGCGGCGGGGGACAGGGGGCCGGTCAGCCC. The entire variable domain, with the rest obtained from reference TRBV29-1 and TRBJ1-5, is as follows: SAVISQKPSRDICQRGTSLTIQCQVDSQVTMMFWYRQQPGQSLTLIATANQGSEATYESGFVIDKFPISRPNLTFSTLTVSNMSPEDSSIYLCGGGQGAGQPQHFGDGTRLSIL.

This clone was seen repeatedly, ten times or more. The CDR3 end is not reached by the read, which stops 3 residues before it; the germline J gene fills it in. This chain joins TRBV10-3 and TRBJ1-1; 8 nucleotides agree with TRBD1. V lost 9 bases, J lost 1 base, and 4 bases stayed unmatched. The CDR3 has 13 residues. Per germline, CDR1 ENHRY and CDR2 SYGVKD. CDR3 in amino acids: CAMQGAGNTEAFF. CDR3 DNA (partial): TGTGCCATGCAGGGGGCTGGGAACACTGAA.

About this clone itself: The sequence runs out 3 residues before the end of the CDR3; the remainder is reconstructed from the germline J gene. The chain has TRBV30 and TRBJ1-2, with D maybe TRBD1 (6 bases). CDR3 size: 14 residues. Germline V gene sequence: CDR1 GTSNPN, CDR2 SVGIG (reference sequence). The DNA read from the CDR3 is TGTGCCTGGAGTCAGGGGCGGGGGGACAATGAC. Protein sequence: CAWSQGRGDND. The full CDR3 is CAWSQGRGDNDYTF.

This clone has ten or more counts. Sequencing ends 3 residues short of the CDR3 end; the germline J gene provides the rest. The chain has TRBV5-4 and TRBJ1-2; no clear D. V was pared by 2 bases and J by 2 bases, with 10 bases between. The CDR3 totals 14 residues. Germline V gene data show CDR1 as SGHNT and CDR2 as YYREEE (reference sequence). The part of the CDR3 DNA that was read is TGTGCCAGCAGCTTAAAAGCCGCGAACTATGGC. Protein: CASSLKAANYG. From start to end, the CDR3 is CASSLKAANYGYTF.

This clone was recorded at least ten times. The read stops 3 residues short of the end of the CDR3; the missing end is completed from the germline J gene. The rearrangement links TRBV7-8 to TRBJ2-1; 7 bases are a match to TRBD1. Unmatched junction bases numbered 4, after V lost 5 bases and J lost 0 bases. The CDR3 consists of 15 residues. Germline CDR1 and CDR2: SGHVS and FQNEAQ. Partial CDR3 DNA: TGTGCCAGCAGCCTACAGGGGAGCTCCTACAATGAG. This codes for CASSLQGSSYNE. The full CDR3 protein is CASSLQGSSYNEQFF. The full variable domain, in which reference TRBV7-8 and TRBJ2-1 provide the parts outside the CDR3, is GAGVSQSPRYKVAKRGQDVALRCDPISGHVSLFWYQQALGQGPEFLTYFQNEAQLDKSGLPSDRFFAERPEGSVSTLKIQRTQQEDSAVYLCASSLQGSSYNEQFFGPGTRLTVL.

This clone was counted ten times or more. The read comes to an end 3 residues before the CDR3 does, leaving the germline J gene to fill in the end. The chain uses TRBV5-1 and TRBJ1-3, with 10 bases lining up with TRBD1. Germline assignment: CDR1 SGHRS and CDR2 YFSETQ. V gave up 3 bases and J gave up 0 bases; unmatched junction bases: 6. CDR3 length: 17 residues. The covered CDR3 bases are TGCGCCAGCAGCTACCCGGGACAGGGGAGCTCTGGAAACACC. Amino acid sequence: CASSYPGQGSSGNT. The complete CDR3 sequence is CASSYPGQGSSGNTIYF.

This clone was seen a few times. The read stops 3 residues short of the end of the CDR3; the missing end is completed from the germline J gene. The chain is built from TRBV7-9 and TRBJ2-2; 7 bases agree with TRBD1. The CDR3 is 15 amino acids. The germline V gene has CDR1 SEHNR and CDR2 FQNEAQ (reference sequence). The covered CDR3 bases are TGTGCCAGCAGCTTAAGGGACAGCCCACCGGGAAAG. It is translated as CASSLRDSPPGK. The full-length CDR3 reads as CASSLRDSPPGKLFF. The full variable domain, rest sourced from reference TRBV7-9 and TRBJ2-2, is DTGVSQNPRHKITKRGQNVTFRCDPISEHNRLYWYRQTLGQGPEFLTYFQNEAQLEKSRLLSDRFSAERPKGSFSTLEIQRTEQGDSAMYLCASSLRDSPPGKLFFGEGSRLTVL.

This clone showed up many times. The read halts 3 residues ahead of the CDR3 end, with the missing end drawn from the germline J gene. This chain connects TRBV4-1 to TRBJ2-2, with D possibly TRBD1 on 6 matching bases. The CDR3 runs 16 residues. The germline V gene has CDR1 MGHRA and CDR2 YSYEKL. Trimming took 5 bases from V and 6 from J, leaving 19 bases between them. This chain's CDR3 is CASSGGQYPTSGELFF. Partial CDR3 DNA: TGCGCCAGCAGCGGAGGACAGTACCCCACATCCGGGGAG.

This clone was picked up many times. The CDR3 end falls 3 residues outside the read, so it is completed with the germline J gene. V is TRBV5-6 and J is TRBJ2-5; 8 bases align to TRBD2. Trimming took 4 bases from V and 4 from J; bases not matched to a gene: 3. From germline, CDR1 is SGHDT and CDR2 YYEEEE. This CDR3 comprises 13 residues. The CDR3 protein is CASSLSGGETQYF. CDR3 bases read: TGTGCCAGCAGCCTGAGCGGGGGAGAGACC.

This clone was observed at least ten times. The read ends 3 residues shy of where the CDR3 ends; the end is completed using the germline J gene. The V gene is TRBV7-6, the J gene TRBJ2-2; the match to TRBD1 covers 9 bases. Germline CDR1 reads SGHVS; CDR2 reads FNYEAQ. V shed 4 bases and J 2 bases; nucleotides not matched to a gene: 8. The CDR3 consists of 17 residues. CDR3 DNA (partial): TGTGCCAGCAGCTCGGCCGGGACAGGGCTAAACACCGGGGAG. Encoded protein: CASSSAGTGLNTGE. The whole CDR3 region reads CASSSAGTGLNTGELFF.

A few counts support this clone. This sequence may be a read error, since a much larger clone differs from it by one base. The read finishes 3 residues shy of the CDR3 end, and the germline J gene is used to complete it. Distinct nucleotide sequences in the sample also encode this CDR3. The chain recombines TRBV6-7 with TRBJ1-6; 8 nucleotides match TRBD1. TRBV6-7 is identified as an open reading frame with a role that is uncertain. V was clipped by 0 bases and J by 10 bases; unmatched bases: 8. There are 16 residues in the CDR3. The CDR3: CASSYSYRGKRSPLHF. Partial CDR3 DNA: TGTGCCAGCAGTTACTCGTACAGGGGGAAACGGTCACCC.